This entry concerns a single T cell receptor (beta chain). The antigen remains undetermined. V was cut by 0 bases and J by 3 bases, with 17 bases left in between. The CDR3 has 17 residues. In germline, CDR1 is SGHRS, CDR2 YFSETQ. Some clones are missing from TCRdb's copy, which holds only in-frame ones; the method was immunoSEQ multiplex PCR. The sample carries 90,000 to 150,000 clones, approximately 90% recorded once. This record comes from a study of T cell responses to AZD1222 COVID-19 vaccine. Study findings and constraints: No repertoire was sampled before or during the peak T cell response, only after it. Donors skewed white British and female; clonal diversity was possibly underestimated.

The chain joins TRBV5-1 to TRBJ2-3; TRBD2 might be the D (6 bases). The receptor's source is an adult in good health. Sequencing was performed on peripheral blood, taken on day 0 of AZD1222 vaccination. CDR3 in DNA: TGCGCCAGCAGCTTGGCCGTGTCTGCAGGGAGGACAGATACGCAGTATTTT. Amino acids: CASSLAVSAGRTDTQYF.